The sequence of this T cell receptor (beta chain) was determined in a study of blood T cell repertoires in COVID-19. Study details: Spain, Italy and the United States supplied samples that represented acute and convalescent COVID-19. The cDNA or gDNA used as material had been derived from T cells, B-cell-depleted T cells, or PBMCs.

Recruited during active infection, patients (from Seattle) were subsequently followed longitudinally. Per the original methods: Amplified reference gene primers provided the basis for estimating nucleated cell counts. Some clones are missing from TCRdb's copy, which holds only in-frame ones; the method was immunoSEQ multiplex PCR. Clone size and the V and J calls come from that table; the DNA yielded D and trimming. The sample yields approximately 530,000 clones, less than 90% seen once. J gave up 2 bases and V 6 bases, and 19 bases lay outside the gene matches. The CDR3 runs 20 residues. From germline, CDR1 is MNHEY and CDR2 SVGEGT.

The chain combines TRBV6-2 or TRBV6-3 with TRBJ2-6, with 7 bases identical to TRBD1. This receptor was identified in a woman aged 45 to 65 with COVID-19, enrolled during active disease. The sequenced material came from peripheral blood. The CDR3: CASSQYRGRSTTTGANVLTF. CDR3 nucleotide sequence: TGTGCCAGCAGCCAATACAGGGGAAGGAGTACCACGACTGGGGCCAACGTCCTGACTTTC.